The clone carrying this T cell receptor (beta chain) has only a few counts. Its antigen is unidentified. MiXCR, applied by TCRdb to the 5' RACE reads, yields one record per CDR3 protein. The sample has roughly 320,000 distinct CDR3 sequences, roughly 10% seen once. The junction had 11 bases not matched to a gene; V was cut back by 5 bases and J by 3 bases. Per the germline V gene, CDR1 is SGHVS and CDR2 is FQNEAQ. The CDR3 consists of 16 residues. The data originate from a study of T cells after yellow fever vaccination. Study-wide points: High-abundance clonotypes from the bulk population could contaminate FACS-sorted repertoires. Once the booster was given, most primary-vaccination clones reappeared, at more than 95% for CD4 and 85% to 90% for CD8.

The sequence was obtained from a young man who received the YFV17D yellow fever vaccine. The chain links TRBV7-8 to TRBJ2-3; 7 nucleotides agree with TRBD2. Sequencing was performed on CD4+ T cells sorted from PBMCs, taken 45 days after the yellow fever booster vaccination. The CDR3 coding sequence is TGTGCCAGCAGCCCCCGCTTGACTAGCTCAACAGATACGCAGTATTTT. As protein: CASSPRLTSSTDTQYF.